This is a list of T cell receptor beta chains from one sample in a study of cytomegalovirus exposure and HLA in healthy donors. TCRdb keeps only in-frame clones here, not all; method: immunoSEQ multiplex PCR. The sample holds 150,000 to 200,000 clones, 65% to 85% seen once. Sequences were obtained from PBMCs. The source is a woman aged 18-35 years in good health and CMV-seronegative. Both conserved end residues are part of each CDR3. A D gene is named only where the DNA matches it firmly. A row's size may be missing; if present it is once, few, many or a size class.

v_gene	d_gene	abundance	j_gene	CDR3nt	CDR3aa
TRBV9	NA	NA	TRBJ1-1	TGTGCCAGCAGCCCTCGGGGGTTTTGGGACACTGAAGCTTTCTTT	CASSPRGFWDTEAFF
TRBV7-6	NA	once	TRBJ2-7	TGTGCCAGCAGCTTAGGAGGGTCTCGGCAGGGAGGCTCCTACGAGCAGTACTTC	CASSLGGSRQGGSYEQYF
TRBV29-1	NA	few	TRBJ1-2	TGCAGCGTTGAAGATCCTTGGGGGGACTATGGCTACACCTTC	CSVEDPWGDYGYTF
TRBV28	NA	few	TRBJ2-2	TGTGCCAGCAGTCCCGTTTTAAACCGGGTATCCGGGGAGCTGTTTTTT	CASSPVLNRVSGELFF
TRBV6-6	TRBD1	NA	TRBJ1-2	TGTGCCAACGGACAGGGGATTGGGGATGGCTACACCTTC	CANGQGIGDGYTF
TRBV4-1	NA	NA	TRBJ1-4	TGCGCCAGCAGCCAACCCTATGGTGGCGGGGTGGGACTGTTTTTT	CASSQPYGGGVGLFF
TRBV11-2	TRBD2	NA	TRBJ2-7	TGTGCCAGCAGCTTAGAGGGGGGGTCCTACGAGCAGTACTTC	CASSLEGGSYEQYF
TRBV7-2	NA	NA	TRBJ1-1	TGTGCCAGCAGCTTAAACGCTCGGGGTGAAGCTTTCTTT	CASSLNARGEAFF
TRBV4-1	TRBD2	NA	TRBJ2-3	TGCGCCAGCAGCCAAGGACTAGCGAAGATCACAGATACGCAGTATTTT	CASSQGLAKITDTQYF
TRBV28	NA	NA	TRBJ2-5	TGTGCCAGCAGTTTAAGCGTGGCAGGGGAGACCCAGTACTTC	CASSLSVAGETQYF
TRBV7-8	NA	once	TRBJ1-3	TGTGCCAGCAGCTCAACACCGTCGGGAACTGGAAACACCATATATTTT	CASSSTPSGTGNTIYF
TRBV28	NA	NA	TRBJ1-2	TGTGCCAGCAGTCAGTACAGGGACTATGGCTACACCTTC	CASSQYRDYGYTF
TRBV5-1	NA	NA	TRBJ2-7	TGCGCCAGCAGCGAAGACAGGTACGAGCAGTACTTC	CASSEDRYEQYF
TRBV6-5	NA	NA	TRBJ2-7	TGTGCCAGCAGTTACTCGCAGGGGTCCTACGAGCAGTACTTC	CASSYSQGSYEQYF
TRBV7-9	TRBD1	NA	TRBJ1-2	TGTGCCAGCAGCCCTAAGACAGGGAAGGACGGCTACACCTTC	CASSPKTGKDGYTF
TRBV6-1	NA	NA	TRBJ2-1	TGTGCCAGCACCACGGGGTACAATGAGCAGTTCTTC	CASTTGYNEQFF
TRBV28	TRBD1	NA	TRBJ1-1	TGTGCCAGCAGCCGGGACAGGGTAGGAACGAACACTGAAGCTTTCTTT	CASSRDRVGTNTEAFF
TRBV15	NA	once	TRBJ2-6	TGTGCCACCAGCATGGGAGGCGTGGGGGCCAACGTCCTGACTTTC	CATSMGGVGANVLTF
TRBV5-1	NA	NA	TRBJ1-3	TGCGCCAGCAGCTCCGGACACAGCAGCTCTGGAAACACCATATATTTT	CASSSGHSSSGNTIYF
TRBV5-1	TRBD1	once	TRBJ2-5	TGCGCCAGCAGTACCGGGACAGGGGTCGCAGAGACCCAGTACTTC	CASSTGTGVAETQYF
TRBV11-2	NA	NA	TRBJ1-2	TGTGCCAGCAGCCCCCTTCGCAGGGGACGACCGAATGGCTACACCTTC	CASSPLRRGRPNGYTF
TRBV10-3	TRBD2	once	TRBJ2-3	TGTGCCATCAGTGAGTCGAAGAGCGGGGGGGCCACAGATACGCAGTATTTT	CAISESKSGGATDTQYF